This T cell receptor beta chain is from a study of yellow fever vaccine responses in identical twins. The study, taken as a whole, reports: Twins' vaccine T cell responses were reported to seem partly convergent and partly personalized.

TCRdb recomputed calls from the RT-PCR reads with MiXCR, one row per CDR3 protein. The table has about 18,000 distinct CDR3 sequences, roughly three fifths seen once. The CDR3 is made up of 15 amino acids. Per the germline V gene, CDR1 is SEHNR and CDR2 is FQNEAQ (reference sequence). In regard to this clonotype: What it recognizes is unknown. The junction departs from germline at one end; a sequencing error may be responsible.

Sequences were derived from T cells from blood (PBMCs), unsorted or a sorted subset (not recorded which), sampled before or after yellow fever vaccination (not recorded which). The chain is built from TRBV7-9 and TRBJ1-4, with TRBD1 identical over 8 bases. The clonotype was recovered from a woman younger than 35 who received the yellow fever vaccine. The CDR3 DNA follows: TGTGCCAGCAGCTTTGGACAGGGTCAAAATGAAAAACAGTTTTTT. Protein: CASSFGQGQNEKQFF.